These 30 T cell receptor beta chains originate from one sample sequenced in a study of graft-versus-host responses after intestinal transplantation. Profiled with immunoSEQ multiplex PCR; TCRdb holds only in-frame clones, not every one. The sample carries approximately 28,000 clones, nearly 90% recorded once. The specimen was PBMCs, collected around 430 days after intestinal transplantation. The receptors here all came from a human patient who received an intestinal transplant, so some T cells may come from the graft donor.

The chain uses TRBV5-1 and TRBJ2-4, with D possibly matching TRBD2 (6 bases). The length of the CDR3 is 14 residues. CDR1 SGHRS and CDR2 YFSETQ come from the germline V gene. Trimming removed 3 bases at V and 5 bases at J, with 12 bases between. The chain's CDR3 is CASSYRPGENIQYF. The CDR3 DNA reads TGCGCCAGCAGCTATAGACCGGGAGAAAACATTCAGTACTTC.

The V gene is TRBV28, the J gene TRBJ2-5, with D unclear. This CDR3 has 13 amino acids. Trimming removed 6 bases from V and 1 base from J, with 9 bases in between. The germline gives CDR1 MDHEN, CDR2 SYDVKM. In DNA form, the CDR3 reads TGTGCCAGCAGCCTCTGGGGCCAAGAGACCCAGTACTTC. This sequence encodes CASSLWGQETQYF.

The chain joins TRBV27 to TRBJ1-4, with unresolved D. Trimming took off 2 bases at V and 2 bases at J, with 15 bases between the two ends. The germline V gene has CDR1 MNHEY and CDR2 SMNVEV (reference sequence). This CDR3 spans 17 amino acids. For the CDR3, the DNA is TGTGCCAGCAGTTTACGGGCTTACCCTCTCACTAATGAAAAACTGTTTTTT. Its translation: CASSLRAYPLTNEKLFF.

The rearrangement joins TRBV7-9 to TRBJ1-1; D gene unclear. Germline CDR1 and CDR2: SEHNR and FQNEAQ (reference sequence). The CDR3 runs to 13 residues. Trimming removed 4 bases at V and 6 bases at J, with 12 bases between. The CDR3 nucleotides are TGTGCCAGCAGCTCTAGGACCCGCTCTGAAGCTTTCTTT. As protein: CASSSRTRSEAFF.

The V and J genes are TRBV21-1 and TRBJ2-2. TRBV21-1 is marked as a pseudogene. This CDR3 has 13 residues. The CDR3: CARNTPSTGELFF. The CDR3, as DNA: TGTGCCAGGAACACCCCGAGTACCGGGGAGCTGTTTTTT.

The chain combines TRBV28 with TRBJ1-2, with D tentatively TRBD1 (5 bases). The CDR3 has 15 amino acids. Germline CDR1 and CDR2: MDHEN and SYDVKM. Trimming removed 3 bases from V and 4 bases from J, with 15 bases in between. Written as DNA, the CDR3 is TGTGCCAGCAGTTTGTATGCGACAGAACCCTATGGCTACACCTTC. Amino acids: CASSLYATEPYGYTF.

The chain uses TRBV7-2 and TRBJ2-7, with D unresolved. V dropped 5 bases and J dropped 2 bases, with 13 bases sitting between them. Germline values: CDR1 SGHTA, CDR2 FQGNSA. This CDR3 contains 14 residues. The CDR3 DNA reads TGTGCCAGCAGCCCGATTGGTTTAACCTACGAGCAGTACTTC. As protein: CASSPIGLTYEQYF.

The rearrangement joins TRBV10-2 to TRBJ2-5; D may correspond to TRBD1 or TRBD2 (5 bases each). CDR3 length: 15 amino acids. V lost 6 bases and J 1 base, leaving 15 bases between the germline ends. Germline V gives CDR1 WSHSY, CDR2 SAAADI. The CDR3 DNA follows: TGCGCCAGCAGAGATACCGGGACCCTCCAAGAGACCCAGTACTTC. This codes for CASRDTGTLQETQYF.

V usage is TRBV28 and J usage is TRBJ2-7; 8 nucleotides align to TRBD1. Germline lookup yields CDR1 MDHEN and CDR2 SYDVKM. V shed 2 bases, J shed 7 bases, and the junction held 7 bases outside the gene matches. The CDR3 covers 14 residues. The CDR3 protein is CASSLRDRRREQYF. In DNA, the CDR3 is TGTGCCAGCAGTTTACGGGACAGGAGACGGGAGCAGTACTTC.

The genes are TRBV18 and TRBJ2-5; D is uncertain. Trimming removed 2 bases at V and 5 bases at J, with 6 bases between. The CDR3 contains 12 residues. In germline, CDR1 is KGHSH, CDR2 LQKENI. The CDR3: CASSPNSETQYF. The DNA of the CDR3 is TGTGCCAGCTCACCAAATTCTGAGACCCAGTACTTC.

This chain connects TRBV7-9 to TRBJ1-1; D gene uncertain. CDR3 size: 13 residues. Between the trimmed V and J ends, which lost 1 base and 5 bases, there was a span of 8 bases. CDR1 is SEHNR and CDR2 is FQNEAQ in the germline V gene (reference sequence). CDR3 sequence reads: CASSLGGGTEAFF. The CDR3 DNA follows: TGTGCCAGCAGCTTAGGGGGAGGTACTGAAGCTTTCTTT.

The chain has TRBV5-4 and TRBJ2-5; a possible D gene is TRBD2 (6 bases). This CDR3 spans 12 amino acids. CDR1 SGHNT and CDR2 YYREEE come from the germline V gene (reference sequence). V lost 4 bases, J lost 4 bases, and 8 bases lay in between. CDR3 loop: CASSPRGETQYF. The CDR3 DNA follows: TGTGCCAGCAGCCCGCGGGGAGAGACCCAGTACTTC.

A note on this clone: At one boundary the junction diverges from the germline segment, which might be a read error. The sample contains more than one DNA sequence encoding this CDR3. The chain recombines TRBV6-5 with TRBJ2-1; 10 bases match TRBD2. In germline, CDR1 is MNHEY, CDR2 SVGAGI. This CDR3 is built from 15 residues. This CDR3 reads CASRGLAGVYNEQFF. DNA for the CDR3: TGCGCCAGCAGGGGGCTAGCGGGAGTGTACAATGAGCAGTTCTTC.

J is TRBJ2-3 and V is TRBV10-1, with a possible D match to TRBD1 (6 bases). Trimming cost V 4 bases and J 6 bases, with 17 bases left between them. There are 15 residues in the CDR3. CDR1 and CDR2 (germline): WNHNN, SYGVQD (reference sequence). The CDR3 region is CASSAPTGSTDTQYF. The CDR3 nucleotides read TGCGCCAGCAGTGCCCCCACAGGGTCCACGGATACGCAGTATTTT.

V is TRBV6-5 and J is TRBJ1-1; TRBD1 aligns across 8 bases. This CDR3 has 15 amino acids. V was clipped by 0 bases and J by 4 bases; unmatched bases: 4. Germline V lookup: CDR1 MNHEY, CDR2 SVGAGI. CDR3 bases: TGTGCCAGCAGTTACTCACTGACAGGGGCCACTGAAGCTTTCTTT. Translating it yields CASSYSLTGATEAFF.

The chain employs TRBV6-5 and TRBJ2-6; a possible D gene is TRBD2 (6 bases). CDR3 length: 15 residues. Trimming stripped 7 bases from V and 2 bases from J, with 12 bases between. The germline V gene has CDR1 MNHEY and CDR2 SVGAGI. CDR3 DNA: TGTGCCAGCACAGGCGGGATACCTGGGGCCAACGTCCTGACTTTC. Encoded protein: CASTGGIPGANVLTF.

The chain joins TRBV7-8 to TRBJ2-1, with D perhaps matching TRBD1 (6 bases). The CDR3 is made up of 16 amino acids. Trimming cost V 1 base and J 4 bases, with 14 bases left between them. Germline-derived CDR1 and CDR2 are SGHVS and FQNEAQ. CDR3 in amino acids: CASSLGWHRVYNEQFF. The CDR3 nucleotides read TGTGCCAGCAGCTTAGGCTGGCACAGGGTTTACAATGAGCAGTTCTTC.

DNA of the CDR3: TGTGCCTGGCTAATCAGGGCTGGGGAGCTGTTTTTT. It is translated as CAWLIRAGELFF. This chain joins TRBV30 and TRBJ2-2; weak D call: TRBD1 (5 bases). In germline, CDR1 is GTSNPN, CDR2 SVGIG (reference sequence). Trimming removed 5 bases at V and 8 bases at J, with 12 bases between. The CDR3 consists of 12 residues.

This chain links TRBV6-5 with TRBJ2-7; 11 bases match TRBD2. This CDR3 has 14 residues. Germline lookup yields CDR1 MNHEY and CDR2 SVGAGI. V was pared by 2 bases and J by 3 bases, with 0 bases of the junction left unmatched. DNA of the CDR3: TGTGCCAGCAGTTACGGGACTAGCGGCTACGAGCAGTACTTC. Translation: CASSYGTSGYEQYF.

The V and J genes are TRBV4-1 and TRBJ1-2; a possible D gene is TRBD1 (5 bases). CDR3 length: 15 residues. Germline-derived CDR1 and CDR2 are MGHRA and YSYEKL. With 1 base removed from V and 4 bases from J, the gap between germline ends came to 13 bases. CDR3 amino acids: CASSQGGGRPYGYTF. The CDR3 bases are TGCGCCAGCAGCCAAGGGGGGGGACGGCCCTATGGCTACACCTTC.

This clone was found once. The chain employs TRBV4-3 and TRBJ2-2; the match to TRBD1 covers 8 bases. From germline, CDR1 is LGHNA and CDR2 YSLEER. V trimming: 4 bases; J trimming: 2 bases; junction bases outside the gene matches: 9. The CDR3 is 17 residues long. CDR3 loop: CASSLEPQGANTGELFF. CDR3 DNA sequence: TGCGCCAGCAGCCTGGAACCTCAGGGGGCAAACACCGGGGAGCTGTTTTTT.

This sequence joins TRBV19 and TRBJ1-1, with D tentatively TRBD1 (5 bases). This CDR3 comprises 15 residues. Per the germline V gene, CDR1 is LNHDA and CDR2 is SQIVND (reference sequence). Trimming stripped 7 bases from V and 3 bases from J, with 18 bases between. The CDR3 spells CASINQVGAYTEAFF. The CDR3 DNA reads TGTGCCAGTATCAACCAGGTAGGGGCGTACACTGAAGCTTTCTTT.

The chain has TRBV6-1 and TRBJ1-5; D unresolved. The CDR3 has 13 amino acids. V was shortened by 2 bases and J by 5 bases, with 7 bases between the two germline ends. Germline assignment: CDR1 MNHNS and CDR2 SASEGT. The CDR3 reads CASSESLHQPQHF. CDR3 nucleotide sequence: TGTGCCAGCAGTGAATCCCTTCATCAGCCCCAGCATTTT.

This sequence joins TRBV5-1 and TRBJ2-7, with 9 bases identical to TRBD1. Unmatched junction bases numbered 5, after V lost 0 bases and J lost 4 bases. Germline V CDR1 and CDR2: SGHRS, YFSETQ. The CDR3 covers 15 residues. The CDR3 DNA follows: TGCGCCAGCAGCTTGGTGACAGGGGGGAGATACGAGCAGTACTTC. Amino acid sequence: CASSLVTGGRYEQYF.

The chain recombines TRBV6-5 with TRBJ2-7, with 10 bases fitting TRBD1. The CDR3 has 14 amino acids. Germline values: CDR1 MNHEY, CDR2 SVGAGI. V lost 4 bases and J lost 3; bases outside the gene matches: 3. The CDR3: CASSFGTGDYEQYF. The CDR3 nucleotides are TGTGCCAGCAGTTTCGGGACAGGGGACTACGAGCAGTACTTC.

This clone was counted once. This sequence joins TRBV7-2 and TRBJ2-3; tentatively, D is TRBD1 (6 bases). V was trimmed by 5 bases and J by 0 bases, leaving 15 bases between them. This CDR3 is 16 amino acids long. The germline V gene encodes CDR1 SGHTA and CDR2 FQGNSA. CDR3 sequence: CASSNQGRSSTDTQYF. The CDR3, as DNA: TGTGCCAGCAGCAACCAGGGGCGGTCTAGCACAGATACGCAGTATTTT.

This chain links TRBV27 with TRBJ1-1; TRBD1 might be the D (5 bases). Germline values: CDR1 MNHEY, CDR2 SMNVEV (reference sequence). The CDR3 extends over 16 amino acids. The V end lost 0 bases, the J end lost 1 base, and 12 bases lay between the germline ends. The DNA for the CDR3 is TGTGCCAGCAGTTTATCGCCGGGACCGTGGAACACTGAAGCTTTCTTT. It is translated as CASSLSPGPWNTEAFF.

The J gene is TRBJ2-3, the V gene TRBV11-3; 7 bases are a match to TRBD1. Germline trimming cut 0 bases from V and 6 bases from J; bases unmatched to any gene: 6. The CDR3 is 15 residues long. Germline V gives CDR1 SGHNT, CDR2 YENEEA. CDR3 sequence reads: CASSLDGRGWDTQYF. The CDR3 DNA follows: TGTGCCAGCAGCTTAGATGGCAGGGGGTGGGATACGCAGTATTTT.

The J gene is TRBJ2-7, the V gene TRBV18; 7 nucleotides align to TRBD1. Trimming took 2 bases from V and 6 from J; bases not matched to a gene: 7. CDR1 and CDR2 from the germline V gene are KGHSH and LQKENI. The CDR3 contains 14 residues. CDR3 amino acids: CASSPVPGGFEQYF. The CDR3 coding sequence is TGTGCCAGCTCACCAGTCCCAGGGGGATTCGAGCAGTACTTC. Combining the CDR3 with reference TRBV18 and TRBJ2-7 gives the whole variable domain NAGVMQNPRHLVRRRGQEARLRCSPMKGHSHVYWYRQLPEEGLKFMVYLQKENIIDESGMPKERFSAEFPKEGPSILRIQQVVRGDSAAYFCASSPVPGGFEQYFGPGTRLTVT.

The gene calls are TRBV27 and TRBJ2-7, with 10 bases that match TRBD1. CDR3 size: 17 residues. Germline loops: CDR1 MNHEY, CDR2 SMNVEV (reference sequence). V gave up 5 bases and J gave up 4 bases; unmatched junction bases: 14. The CDR3 region is CASSPHPGQGLWYEQYF. In DNA form, the CDR3 reads TGTGCCAGCAGTCCTCATCCGGGACAGGGGCTGTGGTACGAGCAGTACTTC.